The T cell receptor beta chain described here comes from a study of blood T cell repertoires in COVID-19. Participants reported their clinical history, and cohort assignment relied on those reports. As processed by the authors: Cell counts per sample came from amplifying reference gene primers. Only in-frame clones appear in the TCRdb table, and some are missing; sequencing was by immunoSEQ multiplex PCR. V and J calls and clone size are those listed in that table; D and trimming were worked out from the DNA. The sample gives roughly 380,000 clones, roughly nine tenths of which show up once; about 3% is in the top ten. This CDR3 comprises 13 residues. Trimming cost V 8 bases and J 7 bases; bases outside gene matches: 5. Germline CDR1 MDHEN, CDR2 SYDVKM.

The TCR originated in a woman between 25 and 40 years old who had recovered from COVID-19. Sequencing was performed on PBMCs or T cells enriched from blood (not recorded which). J is TRBJ2-3 and V is TRBV28; 11 bases map to TRBD1. The CDR3 region has the DNA TGTGCCAGCCGGACAGGGGGCAGGAATACGCAGTATTTT. Translated: CASRTGGRNTQYF.